This TCR beta chain originates from a study of shared clonotypes between healthy human individuals. Measured with immunoSEQ multiplex PCR; TCRdb has only the in-frame clones, and not every one. The data contain over a million clones, approximately 98.5% of them singletons. The CDR3 consists of 14 residues. The germline V and J ends were trimmed by 3 bases and 2 bases, with 11 bases remaining between them. Germline CDR1 SGHNT, CDR2 YYREEE (reference sequence). The V and J genes are TRBV5-4 and TRBJ2-5; D assignment may be TRBD1 or TRBD2 (5 bases each). Sequenced input: naive CD4+ T cells sorted from blood. The subset was: CD45RA+ positively selected. The receptor was isolated from a man aged 25 to 40 in good health. The CDR3 DNA follows: TGTGCCAGCAGCTCCCGAGGGGTACAAGAGACCCAGTACTTC. This translates into CASSSRGVQETQYF. Together with reference TRBV5-4 and TRBJ2-5, the CDR3 gives the full variable domain: ETGVTQSPTHLIKTRGQQVTLRCSSQSGHNTVSWYQQALGQGPQFIFQYYREEENGRGNFPPRFSGLQFPNYSSELNVNALELDDSALYLCASSSRGVQETQYFGPGTRLLVL.